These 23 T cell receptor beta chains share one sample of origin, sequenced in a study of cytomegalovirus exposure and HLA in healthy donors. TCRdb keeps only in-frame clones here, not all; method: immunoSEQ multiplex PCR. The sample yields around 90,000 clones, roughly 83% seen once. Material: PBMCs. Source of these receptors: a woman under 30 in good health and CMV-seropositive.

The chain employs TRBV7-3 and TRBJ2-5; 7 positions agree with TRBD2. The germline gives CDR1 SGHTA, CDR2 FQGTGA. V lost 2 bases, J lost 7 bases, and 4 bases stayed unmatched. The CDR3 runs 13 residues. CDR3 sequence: CASSLGGGSTQYF. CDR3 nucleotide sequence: TGTGCCAGCAGCTTAGGCGGGGGATCGACCCAGTACTTC.

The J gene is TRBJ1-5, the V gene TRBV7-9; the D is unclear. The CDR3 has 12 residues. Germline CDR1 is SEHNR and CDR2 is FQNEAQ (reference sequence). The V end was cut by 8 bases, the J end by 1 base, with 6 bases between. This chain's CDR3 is CASSESNQPQHF. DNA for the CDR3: TGTGCCAGCTCCGAGAGCAATCAGCCCCAGCATTTT. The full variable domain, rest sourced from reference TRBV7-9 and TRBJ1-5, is DTGVSQNPRHKITKRGQNVTFRCDPISEHNRLYWYRQTLGQGPEFLTYFQNEAQLEKSRLLSDRFSAERPKGSFSTLEIQRTEQGDSAMYLCASSESNQPQHFGDGTRLSIL.

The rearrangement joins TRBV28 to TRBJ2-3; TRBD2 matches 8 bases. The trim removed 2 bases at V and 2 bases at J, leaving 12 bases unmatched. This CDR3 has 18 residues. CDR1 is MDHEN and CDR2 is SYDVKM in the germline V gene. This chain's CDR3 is CASSLLTGGPTYTDTQYF. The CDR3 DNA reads TGTGCCAGCAGTTTACTTACGGGGGGGCCTACCTACACAGATACGCAGTATTTT.

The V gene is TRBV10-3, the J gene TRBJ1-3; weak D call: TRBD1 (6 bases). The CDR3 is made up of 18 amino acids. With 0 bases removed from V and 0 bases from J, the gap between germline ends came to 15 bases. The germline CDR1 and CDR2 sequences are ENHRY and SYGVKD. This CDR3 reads CAISESTTTGISGNTIYF. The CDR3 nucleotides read TGTGCCATCAGTGAGTCGACAACGACAGGAATCTCTGGAAACACCATATATTTT.

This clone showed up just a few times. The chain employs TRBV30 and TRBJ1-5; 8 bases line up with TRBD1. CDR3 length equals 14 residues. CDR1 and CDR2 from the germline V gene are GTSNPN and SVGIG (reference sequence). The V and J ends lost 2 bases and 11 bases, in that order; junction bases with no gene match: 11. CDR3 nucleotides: TGTGCCTGGAGTCTCAGGGGGCCCTCAGGGGCCCAGCATTTT. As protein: CAWSLRGPSGAQHF.

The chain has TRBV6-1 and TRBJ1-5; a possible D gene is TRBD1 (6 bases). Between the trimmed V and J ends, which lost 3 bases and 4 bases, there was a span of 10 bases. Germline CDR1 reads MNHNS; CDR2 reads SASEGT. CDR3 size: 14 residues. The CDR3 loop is CASSDQGHNQPQHF. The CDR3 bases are TGTGCCAGCAGTGATCAGGGACATAATCAGCCCCAGCATTTT.

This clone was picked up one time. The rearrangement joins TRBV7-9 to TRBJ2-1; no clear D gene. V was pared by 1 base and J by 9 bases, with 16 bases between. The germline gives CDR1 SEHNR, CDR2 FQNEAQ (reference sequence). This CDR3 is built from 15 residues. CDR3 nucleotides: TGTGCCAGCAGCTTAGGAAGTTCTAGAGCTAGTGAGCAGTTCTTC. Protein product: CASSLGSSRASEQFF.

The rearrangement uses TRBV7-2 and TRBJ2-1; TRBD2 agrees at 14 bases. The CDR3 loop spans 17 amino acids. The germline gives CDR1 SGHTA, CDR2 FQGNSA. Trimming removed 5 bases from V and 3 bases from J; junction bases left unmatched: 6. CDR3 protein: CASSPRLAGGSYNEQFF. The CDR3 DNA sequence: TGTGCCAGCAGCCCAAGACTAGCGGGGGGGAGCTACAATGAGCAGTTCTTC. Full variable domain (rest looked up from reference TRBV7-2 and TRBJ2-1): GAGVSQSPSNKVTEKGKDVELRCDPISGHTALYWYRQSLGQGLEFLIYFQGNSAPDKSGLPSDRFSAERTGGSVSTLTIQRTQQEDSAVYLCASSPRLAGGSYNEQFFGPGTRLTVL.

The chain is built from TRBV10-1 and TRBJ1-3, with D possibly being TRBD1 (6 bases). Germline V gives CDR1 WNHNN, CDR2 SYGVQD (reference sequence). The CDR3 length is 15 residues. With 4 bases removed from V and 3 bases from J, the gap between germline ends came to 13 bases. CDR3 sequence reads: CASSGTGNIGNTIYF. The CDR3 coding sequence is TGCGCCAGCAGTGGAACAGGGAACATTGGAAACACCATATATTTT.

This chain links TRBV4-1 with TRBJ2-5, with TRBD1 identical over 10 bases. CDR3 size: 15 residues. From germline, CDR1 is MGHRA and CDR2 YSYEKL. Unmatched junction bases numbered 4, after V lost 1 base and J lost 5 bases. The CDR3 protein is CASSQVTGGDETQYF. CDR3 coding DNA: TGCGCCAGCAGCCAAGTGACAGGGGGCGATGAGACCCAGTACTTC.

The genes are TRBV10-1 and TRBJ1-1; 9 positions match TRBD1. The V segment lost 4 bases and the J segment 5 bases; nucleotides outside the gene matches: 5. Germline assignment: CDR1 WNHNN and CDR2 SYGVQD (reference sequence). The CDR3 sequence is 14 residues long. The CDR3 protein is CASSVGQGSTEAFF. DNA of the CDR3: TGCGCCAGCAGTGTCGGACAGGGGAGTACTGAAGCTTTCTTT.

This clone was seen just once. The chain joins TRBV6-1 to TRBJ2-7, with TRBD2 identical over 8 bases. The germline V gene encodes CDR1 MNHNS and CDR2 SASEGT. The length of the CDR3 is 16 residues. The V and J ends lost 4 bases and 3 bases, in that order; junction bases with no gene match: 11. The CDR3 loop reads CASSAGGAGDLYEQYF. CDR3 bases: TGTGCCAGCAGTGCGGGGGGGGCGGGGGACCTCTACGAGCAGTACTTC.

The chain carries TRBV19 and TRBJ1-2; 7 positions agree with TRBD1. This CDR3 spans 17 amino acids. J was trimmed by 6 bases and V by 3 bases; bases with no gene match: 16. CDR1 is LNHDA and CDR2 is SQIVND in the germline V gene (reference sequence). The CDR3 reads CASSIPLGQASANGYTF. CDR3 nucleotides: TGTGCCAGTAGTATCCCCCTCGGACAGGCCTCGGCAAATGGCTACACCTTC.

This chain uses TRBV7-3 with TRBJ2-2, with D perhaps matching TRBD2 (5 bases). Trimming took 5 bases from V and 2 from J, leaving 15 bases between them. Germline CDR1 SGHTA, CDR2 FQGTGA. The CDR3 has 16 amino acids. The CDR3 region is CASSARGLDNTGELFF. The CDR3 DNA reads TGTGCCAGCAGCGCCCGCGGACTGGATAACACCGGGGAGCTGTTTTTT.

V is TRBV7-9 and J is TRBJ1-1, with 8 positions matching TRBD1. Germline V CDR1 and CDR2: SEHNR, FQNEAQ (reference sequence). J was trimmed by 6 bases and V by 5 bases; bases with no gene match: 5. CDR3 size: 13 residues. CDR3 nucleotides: TGTGCCAGCAGCCCACCGACAGGGGCTGAAGCTTTCTTT. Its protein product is CASSPPTGAEAFF.

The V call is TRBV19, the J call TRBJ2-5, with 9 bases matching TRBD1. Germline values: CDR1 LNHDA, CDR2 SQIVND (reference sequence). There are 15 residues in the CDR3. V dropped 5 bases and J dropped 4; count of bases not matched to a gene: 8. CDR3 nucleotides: TGTGCCAGTAGTCAGGACAGGGGAGCAGGAGAGACCCAGTACTTC. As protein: CASSQDRGAGETQYF. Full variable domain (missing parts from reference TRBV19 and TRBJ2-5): DGGITQSPKYLFRKEGQNVTLSCEQNLNHDAMYWYRQDPGQGLRLIYYSQIVNDFQKGDIAEGYSVSREKKESFPLTVTSAQKNPTAFYLCASSQDRGAGETQYFGPGTRLLVL.

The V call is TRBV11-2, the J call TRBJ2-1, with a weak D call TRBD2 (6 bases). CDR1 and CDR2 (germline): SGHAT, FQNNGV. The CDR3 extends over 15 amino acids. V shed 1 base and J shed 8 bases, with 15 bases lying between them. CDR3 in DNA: TGTGCCAGCAGCTTAGCGGCGGGGATCTCCCATGAGCAGTTCTTC. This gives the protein CASSLAAGISHEQFF. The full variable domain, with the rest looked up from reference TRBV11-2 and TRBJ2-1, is EAGVAQSPRYKIIEKRQSVAFWCNPISGHATLYWYQQILGQGPKLLIQFQNNGVVDDSQLPKDRFSAERLKGVDSTLKIQPAKLEDSAVYLCASSLAAGISHEQFFGPGTRLTVL.

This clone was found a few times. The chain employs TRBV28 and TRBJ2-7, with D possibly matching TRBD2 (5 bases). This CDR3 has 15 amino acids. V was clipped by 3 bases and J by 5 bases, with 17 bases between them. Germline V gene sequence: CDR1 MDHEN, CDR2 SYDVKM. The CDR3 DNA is TGTGCCAGCAGTTTGATCCGGGATCGGAAGCACGAGCAGTACTTC. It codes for CASSLIRDRKHEQYF.

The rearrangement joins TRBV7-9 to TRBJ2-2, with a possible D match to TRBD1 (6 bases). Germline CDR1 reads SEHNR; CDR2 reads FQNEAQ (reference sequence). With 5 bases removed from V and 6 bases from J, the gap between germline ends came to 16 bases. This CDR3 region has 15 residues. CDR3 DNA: TGTGCCAGCAGCCGACAGGCTGTGGACGCCGGGGAGCTGTTTTTT. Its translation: CASSRQAVDAGELFF.

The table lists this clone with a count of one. CDR3 in amino acids: CASSLAQLNYEQYF. The CDR3 nucleotides are TGTGCCAGCAGCTTAGCACAGCTTAATTACGAGCAGTACTTC. The rearrangement joins TRBV7-2 to TRBJ2-7; D gene uncertain. This CDR3 is built from 14 residues. The V end lost 0 bases, the J end lost 4 bases, and 10 bases lay between the germline ends. Germline CDR1 and CDR2: SGHTA and FQGNSA.

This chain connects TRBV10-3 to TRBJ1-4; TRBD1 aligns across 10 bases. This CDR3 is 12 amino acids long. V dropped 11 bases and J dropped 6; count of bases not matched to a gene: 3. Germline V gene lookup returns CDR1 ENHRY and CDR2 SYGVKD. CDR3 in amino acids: CAVGQGDEKLFF. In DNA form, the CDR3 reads TGTGCCGTCGGACAGGGGGATGAAAAACTGTTTTTT.

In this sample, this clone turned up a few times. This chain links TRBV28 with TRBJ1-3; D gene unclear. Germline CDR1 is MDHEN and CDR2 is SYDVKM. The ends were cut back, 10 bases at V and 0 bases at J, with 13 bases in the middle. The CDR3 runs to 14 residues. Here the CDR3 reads CATTPGSSGNTIYF. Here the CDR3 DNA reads TGTGCCACTACACCCGGGAGCTCTGGAAACACCATATATTTT.

The CDR3, as DNA: TGCGCCAGCAGCTCAGGGATTAACACTGAAGCTTTCTTT. It is translated as CASSSGINTEAFF. This chain links TRBV5-1 with TRBJ1-1; perhaps TRBD1 as D (5 bases). CDR3 size: 13 residues. Germline V gene lookup returns CDR1 SGHRS and CDR2 YFSETQ. V was pared by 3 bases and J by 2 bases, with 8 bases between.